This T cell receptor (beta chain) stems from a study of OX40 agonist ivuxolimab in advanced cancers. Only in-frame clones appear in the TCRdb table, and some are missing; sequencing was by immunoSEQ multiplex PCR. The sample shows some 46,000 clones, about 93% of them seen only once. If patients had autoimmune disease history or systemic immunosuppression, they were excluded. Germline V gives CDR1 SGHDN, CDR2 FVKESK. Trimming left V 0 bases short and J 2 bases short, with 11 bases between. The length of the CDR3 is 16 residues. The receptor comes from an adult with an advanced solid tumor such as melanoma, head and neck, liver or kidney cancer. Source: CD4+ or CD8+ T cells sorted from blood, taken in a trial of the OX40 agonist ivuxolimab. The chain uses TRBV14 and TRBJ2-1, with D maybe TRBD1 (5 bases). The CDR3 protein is CASSQESQGAYNEQFF. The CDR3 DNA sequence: TGTGCCAGCAGCCAAGAAAGTCAGGGTGCCTACAATGAGCAGTTCTTC.